This passage covers 8 T cell receptor beta chains from one sample sequenced in a study of blood T cell repertoires in COVID-19. Sequencing was performed with immunoSEQ multiplex PCR; in TCRdb, only in-frame clones are kept and a portion is missing. This table holds fewer than 85,000 clones, about four fifths found once. What was sequenced was peripheral blood. The receptors were gathered from a human donor in a cohort sampled during active COVID-19.

The CDR3 DNA reads as TGTGCCAGCAACCCCAGTCCTAGGGAGGAAAAACTGTTTTTT. Translation: CASNPSPREEKLFF. The J gene is TRBJ1-4, the V gene TRBV2; D uncertain. Trimming shortened V by 7 bases and J by 8 bases, and 17 bases separated the two germline ends. CDR1 and CDR2 from the germline V gene are SNHLY and FYNNEI. This CDR3 is built from 14 residues.

This chain links TRBV9 with TRBJ1-6; possibly TRBD1 for D (6 bases). Germline-derived CDR1 and CDR2 are SGDLS and YYNGEE. V was pared by 4 bases and J by 2 bases, with 19 bases between. The CDR3 totals 18 residues. CDR3 in DNA: TGTGCCAGCAGCCTCGATACAGGGTTGGGCGCCTATAATTCACCCCTCCACTTT. Its translation: CASSLDTGLGAYNSPLHF. Full variable domain (rest looked up from reference TRBV9 and TRBJ1-6): DSGVTQTPKHLITATGQRVTLRCSPRSGDLSVYWYQQSLDQGLQFLIQYYNGEERAKGNILERFSAQQFPDLHSELNLSSLELGDSALYFCASSLDTGLGAYNSPLHFGNGTRLTVT.

This clone was seen once. The chain uses TRBV2 and TRBJ1-5, with no clear D. The CDR3 loop spans 14 amino acids. CDR1 and CDR2 from the germline V gene are SNHLY and FYNNEI. Trimming took off 6 bases at V and 6 bases at J, with 15 bases between the two ends. The CDR3 sequence: CASRPGLEGQPQHF. The CDR3 nucleotides are TGTGCCAGCAGACCCGGACTAGAGGGTCAGCCCCAGCATTTT.

This clone was seen once. The gene calls are TRBV24-1 and TRBJ2-7, with 11 bases that match TRBD1. The CDR3 extends over 14 amino acids. The germline gives CDR1 KGHDR, CDR2 SFDVKD. The V segment lost 3 bases and the J segment 6 bases; nucleotides outside the gene matches: 3. In DNA form, the CDR3 reads TGTGCCACCAGTGATCCCGGGACAGGGGGCGAGCAGTACTTC. Amino acid sequence: CATSDPGTGGEQYF.

V usage is TRBV5-1 and J usage is TRBJ2-5; TRBD2 matches at 11 bases. This CDR3 has 17 residues. The J segment lost 4 bases and the V segment lost 4 bases, leaving 12 bases of the junction unmatched. Germline loops: CDR1 SGHRS, CDR2 YFSETQ. The CDR3 DNA sequence: TGCGCCAGCAGCCCAACGGGTAGCGGGGGGGCCGGAGAGACCCAGTACTTC. Translated, it gives CASSPTGSGGAGETQYF.

The genes are TRBV5-1 and TRBJ2-2, with 14 nucleotides matching TRBD2. This CDR3 has 23 amino acids. V dropped 1 base and J dropped 0; count of bases not matched to a gene: 17. The V gene's germline CDR1 is SGHRS and CDR2 YFSETQ. The CDR3 DNA reads TGCGCCAGCAGCTTGCCCGGGCAGGGGACTAGCGGGGGACCCCCCCCGAACACCGGGGAGCTGTTTTTT. This codes for CASSLPGQGTSGGPPPNTGELFF.

In this sample, this clone turned up a few times. This chain connects TRBV12-5 to TRBJ2-7; 14 bases are shared with TRBD2. Germline assignment: CDR1 LGHNT and CDR2 FRNRAP. V gave up 6 bases and J gave up 4 bases; unmatched junction bases: 5. The CDR3 is made up of 15 amino acids. The CDR3 nucleotides read TGTGCTAGTGGGACTAGCGGGGGGGTTGGTTACGAGCAGTACTTC. Translating gives CASGTSGGVGYEQYF.

The chain carries TRBV28 and TRBJ2-2, with D possibly TRBD2 on 5 matching bases. Germline CDR1 MDHEN, CDR2 SYDVKM. Trimming cost V 3 bases and J 3 bases, with 20 bases left between them. The CDR3 is 18 amino acids. The DNA for the CDR3 is TGTGCCAGCAGTTTTCCGGGGTTACATGGAGAGGACACCGGGGAGCTGTTTTTT. Its translation is CASSFPGLHGEDTGELFF.